The 32 T cell receptor beta chains below all came from one sample that was sequenced in a study of shared clonotypes between healthy human individuals. TCRdb's copy holds only in-frame clones and misses some; the assay was immunoSEQ multiplex PCR. The sample lists 2,500,000 or so clones, about 92% occurring once. The specimen sequenced was naive CD4+ T cells sorted from blood. Subset reported: CD45RA+ positively selected. Receptor source: a young man in good health.

This clone was observed a single time. This CDR3 is also generated by other DNA sequences in the sample. The chain uses TRBV19 and TRBJ2-7, with TRBD1 matching over 8 bases. J lost 3 bases, V lost 3 bases, and 4 bases had no gene match. The CDR3 length is 14 residues. The V gene's germline CDR1 is LNHDA and CDR2 SQIVND (reference sequence). CDR3 residues: CASSIRTGFYEQYF. The CDR3, as DNA: TGTGCCAGTAGTATTCGGACAGGGTTCTACGAGCAGTACTTC.

This chain uses TRBV30 with TRBJ2-7; TRBD2 agrees at 13 bases. After removal of 1 base from V and 0 bases from J, the junction contained 6 bases not matched to a gene. The CDR3 consists of 17 residues. CDR1 is GTSNPN and CDR2 is SVGIG in the germline V gene (reference sequence). The chain's CDR3 is CAWSGARTSGGSYEQYF. CDR3 nucleotide sequence: TGTGCCTGGAGTGGCGCCAGGACTAGCGGGGGCTCCTACGAGCAGTACTTC. Filled out from reference TRBV30 and TRBJ2-7, the complete variable domain reads SQTIHQWPATLVQPVGSPLSLECTVEGTSNPNLYWYRQAAGRGLQLLFYSVGIGQISSEVPQNLSASRPQDRQFILSSKKLLLSDSGFYLCAWSGARTSGGSYEQYFGPGTRLTVT.

This rearrangement joins TRBV5-1 to TRBJ1-4; 7 positions agree with TRBD1. Germline lookup yields CDR1 SGHRS and CDR2 YFSETQ. V shed 4 bases and J 5 bases; nucleotides not matched to a gene: 8. This CDR3 has 15 amino acids. For the CDR3, the DNA is TGCGCCAGCAGCCTCGGACAGGCCCAAAATGAAAAACTGTTTTTT. Translating gives CASSLGQAQNEKLFF. Based on the CDR3 plus reference TRBV5-1 and TRBJ1-4, the full variable domain is KAGVTQTPRYLIKTRGQQVTLSCSPISGHRSVSWYQQTPGQGLQFLFEYFSETQRNKGNFPGRFSGRQFSNSRSEMNVSTLELGDSALYLCASSLGQAQNEKLFFGSGTQLSVL.

The sample holds one count of this clone. CDR3 nucleotide sequence: TGTGCCAGCAGTTTAAGGACTAGCGGGTGGAAACCACAACACGATACGCAGTATTTT. This encodes CASSLRTSGWKPQHDTQYF. The rearrangement uses TRBV28 and TRBJ2-3; TRBD2 matches at 11 bases. Per germline, CDR1 MDHEN and CDR2 SYDVKM. Losses at the gene ends were 2 bases for V and 6 bases for J; bases not matched to a gene: 16. CDR3 length: 19 residues.

This sequence joins TRBV11-2 and TRBJ2-7; D possibly corresponds to TRBD2 (5 bases). This CDR3 region has 13 residues. V dropped 0 bases and J dropped 5 bases, with 8 bases sitting between them. The V gene's germline CDR1 is SGHAT and CDR2 FQNNGV. CDR3 DNA: TGTGCCAGCAGCTTAGATTGGACTGACGAGCAGTACTTC. This gives the protein CASSLDWTDEQYF.

This chain uses TRBV5-6 with TRBJ1-5; a possible D gene is TRBD1 (6 bases). The CDR3 spans 15 residues. The germline V gene has CDR1 SGHDT and CDR2 YYEEEE. Trimming cost V 4 bases and J 0 bases, with 11 bases left between them. CDR3 in DNA: TGTGCCAGCAGCCTACAGGGTTATAGCAATCAGCCCCAGCATTTT. Its protein product is CASSLQGYSNQPQHF.

The V and J genes are TRBV28 and TRBJ2-7; the match to TRBD1 covers 7 bases. Trimming cost V 7 bases and J 6 bases; bases outside gene matches: 6. There are 12 residues in the CDR3. Per germline, CDR1 MDHEN and CDR2 SYDVKM. DNA of the CDR3: TGTGCCAGCATGGGGACAGCACGCGAGCAGTACTTC. Amino acid sequence: CASMGTAREQYF.

Regarding this clone: The same CDR3 is also encoded by other DNA sequences in this sample. The rearrangement joins TRBV18 to TRBJ2-3; 9 nucleotides align to TRBD1. Germline CDR1 reads KGHSH; CDR2 reads LQKENI. V was clipped by 0 bases and J by 4 bases; unmatched bases: 2. The length of the CDR3 is 15 residues. In DNA, the CDR3 is TGTGCCAGCTCACCACCAACAGGGGGCGCAGATACGCAGTATTTT. This gives the protein CASSPPTGGADTQYF.

The V gene is TRBV19, the J gene TRBJ2-3; tentative D call: TRBD1 (5 bases). Trimming took off 4 bases at V and 4 bases at J, with 12 bases between the two ends. This CDR3 contains 14 residues. Germline lookup yields CDR1 LNHDA and CDR2 SQIVND (reference sequence). The CDR3 reads CASSTVPQADTQYF. In DNA, the CDR3 is TGTGCCAGTAGTACCGTACCACAGGCAGATACGCAGTATTTT.

This chain connects TRBV7-8 to TRBJ2-5; D is unresolved. The CDR3 consists of 11 residues. Trimming shortened V by 5 bases and J by 14 bases, and 15 bases separated the two germline ends. CDR1 SGHVS and CDR2 FQNEAQ come from the germline V gene. The DNA for the CDR3 is TGTGCCAGCAGCGCGCCGGTTGAACTTTACTTC. It translates to CASSAPVELYF.

This chain connects TRBV11-3 to TRBJ2-7; D not resolved. From germline, CDR1 is SGHNT and CDR2 YENEEA. The CDR3 is made up of 15 amino acids. The V gene lost 1 base and the J gene lost 3 bases, with 13 bases spanning the gap. The CDR3, as DNA: TGTGCCAGCAGCTTAGGGTCCAAAGGAGTCTACGAGCAGTACTTC. Residues: CASSLGSKGVYEQYF.

This rearrangement joins TRBV5-1 to TRBJ2-3, with no clear D. Germline CDR1 and CDR2: SGHRS and YFSETQ. The ends were cut back, 7 bases at V and 0 bases at J, with 9 bases in the middle. The CDR3 covers 13 residues. Written as DNA, the CDR3 is TGCGCCAGCGGCTCGCCTAGCACAGATACGCAGTATTTT. It specifies CASGSPSTDTQYF.

The V call is TRBV19, the J call TRBJ2-4, with D perhaps being TRBD1 or TRBD2 (6 bases each). The CDR3 has 15 amino acids. The V end was cut by 6 bases, the J end by 0 bases, with 12 bases between. Germline V gene data show CDR1 as LNHDA and CDR2 as SQIVND (reference sequence). CDR3 loop: CASRGGILAKNIQYF. The CDR3 DNA sequence: TGTGCCAGTAGAGGGGGGATTTTAGCCAAAAACATTCAGTACTTC. Full variable domain (outside the CDR3, taken from reference TRBV19 and TRBJ2-4): DGGITQSPKYLFRKEGQNVTLSCEQNLNHDAMYWYRQDPGQGLRLIYYSQIVNDFQKGDIAEGYSVSREKKESFPLTVTSAQKNPTAFYLCASRGGILAKNIQYFGAGTRLSVL.

Here the CDR3 DNA reads TGTGCCAGCAGTGAACGCCTAGGAAATCAGCCCCAGCATTTT. Its translation: CASSERLGNQPQHF. The chain is built from TRBV2 and TRBJ1-5, with D hard to call. The CDR3 has 14 residues. V shed 2 bases and J shed 4 bases, with 9 bases lying between them. Germline values: CDR1 SNHLY, CDR2 FYNNEI.

This clone was picked up one time. The sample holds other DNA sequences that translate to the same CDR3. V usage is TRBV5-1 and J usage is TRBJ2-3; 10 positions agree with TRBD2. Germline V lookup: CDR1 SGHRS, CDR2 YFSETQ. CDR3 size: 15 residues. V shed 0 bases, J shed 4 bases, and the junction held 2 bases outside the gene matches. CDR3 DNA sequence: TGCGCCAGCAGCTTGGTAGCGGGGGGCGCAGATACGCAGTATTTT. Its translation: CASSLVAGGADTQYF. The variable domain in full, with the rest retrieved from reference TRBV5-1 and TRBJ2-3, is KAGVTQTPRYLIKTRGQQVTLSCSPISGHRSVSWYQQTPGQGLQFLFEYFSETQRNKGNFPGRFSGRQFSNSRSEMNVSTLELGDSALYLCASSLVAGGADTQYFGPGTRLTVL.

To note about this clone: An end of the junction differs from the germline gene, which may be a read error. The sample has other DNA sequences that encode this CDR3 too. The gene calls are TRBV20-1 and TRBJ1-2; D is undetermined. Germline CDR1 reads DFQATT; CDR2 reads SNEGSKA (reference sequence). The CDR3 consists of 10 residues. CDR3 DNA sequence: TGCAGTGCCAGAGGCTATGGCTACACCTTC. Translating it yields CSARGYGYTF.

The chain links TRBV2 to TRBJ1-5; the D is unclear. Germline V gene data show CDR1 as SNHLY and CDR2 as FYNNEI. CDR3 length: 13 amino acids. V was trimmed by 9 bases and J by 3 bases, leaving 12 bases between them. CDR3 DNA: TGTGCCAGTCGGAGTTTTACCAATCAGCCCCAGCATTTT. This translates into CASRSFTNQPQHF.

Comments on this clone: The sample has other DNA sequences that encode this CDR3 too. V is TRBV9 and J is TRBJ2-3; D uncertain. V was cut by 2 bases and J by 0 bases, with 10 bases left in between. Per the germline V gene, CDR1 is SGDLS and CDR2 is YYNGEE. The CDR3 runs 15 residues. CDR3: CASSVGPISTDTQYF. The CDR3 region has the DNA TGTGCCAGCAGCGTCGGGCCGATTAGCACAGATACGCAGTATTTT.

This clone appeared once. This chain joins TRBV4-1 and TRBJ2-1; D gene ambiguous. The V and J ends lost 2 bases and 7 bases respectively, with 3 bases between them. CDR3 size: 11 residues. Looked up from germline, CDR1 is MGHRA and CDR2 is YSYEKL. CDR3 bases: TGCGCCAGCAGCCAATTTAATGAGCAGTTCTTC. It yields the protein CASSQFNEQFF.

V is TRBV5-8 and J is TRBJ1-6; D may be TRBD1 (5 bases). This CDR3 comprises 14 residues. Germline V gene lookup returns CDR1 SGHTS and CDR2 YDEGEE. The V end lost 3 bases, the J end lost 12 bases, and 16 bases lay between the germline ends. In nucleotides, the CDR3 is TGTGCCAGCAGCTCTGGGACGGTTGCCAGACCCCTCCACTTT. This encodes CASSSGTVARPLHF. Together with reference TRBV5-8 and TRBJ1-6, the CDR3 gives the full variable domain: EAGVTQSPTHLIKTRGQQATLRCSPISGHTSVYWYQQALGLGLQFLLWYDEGEERNRGNFPPRFSGRQFPNYSSELNVNALELEDSALYLCASSSGTVARPLHFGNGTRLTVT.

The V call is TRBV15, the J call TRBJ2-7; TRBD1 matches at 8 bases. After removal of 0 bases from V and 3 bases from J, the junction contained 10 bases not matched to a gene. CDR3 size: 17 residues. Per germline, CDR1 LNHNV and CDR2 YYDKDF (reference sequence). DNA for the CDR3: TGTGCCACCAGCAGAGATTTCAGCAGGGGGCTCAACTACGAGCAGTACTTC. This encodes CATSRDFSRGLNYEQYF.

This clone turned up a few times. This CDR3 reads CASSPRLKAEAFF. The DNA of the CDR3 is TGTGCCAGCAGTCCTCGACTTAAGGCTGAAGCTTTCTTT. This chain links TRBV6-5 with TRBJ1-1; no clear D gene. The CDR3 covers 13 residues. Between the trimmed V and J ends, which lost 5 bases and 6 bases, there was a span of 13 bases. CDR1 and CDR2 (germline): MNHEY, SVGAGI.

V usage is TRBV5-8 and J usage is TRBJ2-7; no firm D call. Germline V gives CDR1 SGHTS, CDR2 YDEGEE. The V gene lost 1 base and the J gene lost 0 bases, with 2 bases spanning the gap. This CDR3 has 12 residues. This chain's CDR3 is CASSLTSYEQYF. CDR3 coding DNA: TGTGCCAGCAGCTTGACCTCCTACGAGCAGTACTTC.

With respect to this clone: Other DNA sequences of this sample code for an identical CDR3. The chain combines TRBV6-5 with TRBJ2-7; D ambiguous. Germline V gives CDR1 MNHEY, CDR2 SVGAGI. This CDR3 comprises 15 residues. Trimming stripped 5 bases from V and 0 bases from J, with 14 bases between. CDR3: CASSPSGGSSYEQYF. In DNA, the CDR3 is TGTGCCAGCAGTCCTTCCGGCGGATCCTCCTACGAGCAGTACTTC.

The V and J genes are TRBV6-1 and TRBJ1-1; perhaps TRBD1 as D (6 bases). V shed 5 bases and J shed 3 bases, with 10 bases lying between them. Germline V CDR1 and CDR2: MNHNS, SASEGT. The length of the CDR3 is 13 residues. CDR3 sequence reads: CASSSGVYTEAFF. DNA of the CDR3: TGTGCCAGCAGTTCAGGGGTGTACACTGAAGCTTTCTTT.

The V and J genes are TRBV4-3 and TRBJ2-4; TRBD1 matches at 8 bases. V shed 10 bases and J 1 base; nucleotides not matched to a gene: 6. The CDR3 runs to 14 residues. Germline V gene lookup returns CDR1 LGHNA and CDR2 YSLEER. The CDR3 sequence: CATSQGVAKNIQYF. The CDR3 DNA reads TGCGCCACCTCACAGGGGGTGGCCAAAAACATTCAGTACTTC.

The chain employs TRBV30 and TRBJ2-1, with 10 bases fitting TRBD2. There are 15 residues in the CDR3. The V segment lost 1 base and the J segment 6 bases; nucleotides outside the gene matches: 6. CDR1 is GTSNPN and CDR2 is SVGIG in the germline V gene (reference sequence). CDR3 residues: CAWSGMASGSNEQFF. The DNA of the CDR3 is TGTGCCTGGAGTGGCATGGCTAGCGGGAGCAATGAGCAGTTCTTC.

The CDR3 spells CASSVGLAGVTGELFF. The DNA for the CDR3 is TGTGCCAGCAGCGTAGGCCTAGCGGGGGTCACCGGGGAGCTGTTTTTT. The rearrangement uses TRBV9 and TRBJ2-2; the match to TRBD2 covers 10 bases. The CDR3 length is 16 residues. In germline, CDR1 is SGDLS, CDR2 YYNGEE. The J segment lost 4 bases and the V segment lost 0 bases, leaving 3 bases of the junction unmatched.

This chain joins TRBV11-2 and TRBJ1-6; tentative D call: TRBD1 (6 bases). Germline CDR1 SGHAT, CDR2 FQNNGV. The CDR3 sequence is 12 residues long. V dropped 5 bases and J dropped 14 bases, with 13 bases sitting between them. The CDR3, as DNA: TGTGCCAGCAGCCCTCAGGGGCAATCCCTCCACTTT. Translated: CASSPQGQSLHF.

V gene TRBV5-5 combines with J gene TRBJ1-4, with 7 bases matching TRBD1. Germline lookup yields CDR1 SGHKS and CDR2 YYEKEE (reference sequence). CDR3 length: 16 residues. J was trimmed by 1 base and V by 3 bases; bases with no gene match: 6. In DNA form, the CDR3 reads TGTGCCAGCAGCTCCTTCACAGGGGTAACTAATGAAAAACTGTTTTTT. Its translation is CASSSFTGVTNEKLFF.

The CDR3 nucleotides are TGTGCCAGCAGACCCACCGGACAGGGGGCAAACACCGGGGAGCTGTTTTTT. As protein: CASRPTGQGANTGELFF. The V and J genes are TRBV14 and TRBJ2-2, with 11 bases matching TRBD1. This CDR3 comprises 17 residues. After removal of 6 bases from V and 2 bases from J, the junction contained 8 bases not matched to a gene. The germline V gene encodes CDR1 SGHDN and CDR2 FVKESK.

J is TRBJ2-4 and V is TRBV6-1, with a possible D match to TRBD1 (5 bases). Trimming pared 5 bases from V and 1 base from J, leaving 12 bases between. There are 15 residues in the CDR3. Per germline, CDR1 MNHNS and CDR2 SASEGT. For the CDR3, the DNA is TGTGCCAGCAGTCCCCCAGGGTCGGCCAAAAACATTCAGTACTTC. Translating it yields CASSPPGSAKNIQYF.